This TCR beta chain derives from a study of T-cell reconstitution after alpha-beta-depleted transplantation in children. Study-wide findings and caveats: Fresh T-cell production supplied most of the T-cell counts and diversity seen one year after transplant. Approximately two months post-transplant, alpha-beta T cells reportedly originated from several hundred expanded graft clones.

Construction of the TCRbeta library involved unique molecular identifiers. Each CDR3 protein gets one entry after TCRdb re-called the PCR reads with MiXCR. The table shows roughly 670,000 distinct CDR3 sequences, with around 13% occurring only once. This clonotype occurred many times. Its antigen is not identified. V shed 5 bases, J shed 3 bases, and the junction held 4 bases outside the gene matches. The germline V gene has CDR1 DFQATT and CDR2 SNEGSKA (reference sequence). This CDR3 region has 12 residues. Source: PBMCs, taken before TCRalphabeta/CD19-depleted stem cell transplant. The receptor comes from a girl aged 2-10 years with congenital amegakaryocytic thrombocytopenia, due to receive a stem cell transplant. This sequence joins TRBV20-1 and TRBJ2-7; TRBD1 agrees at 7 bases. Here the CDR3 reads CSALQGNYEQYF. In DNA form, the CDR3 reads TGCAGTGCTTTACAGGGGAACTACGAGCAGTACTTC.